The entry that follows covers one T cell receptor (beta chain) sequence. The record originates from a study of blood T cell repertoires in COVID-19. Study overall: There were acute and convalescent COVID-19 samples, and they came from the United States, Italy and Spain. T cells, B-cell-depleted T cells, or PBMCs provided the cDNA or gDNA that served as material.

Data came from immunoSEQ multiplex PCR; TCRdb stores just in-frame clones and leaves some out. This table holds around 400,000 clones, around 87% found once. The CDR3 consists of 14 residues. V was clipped by 5 bases and J by 5 bases; unmatched bases: 8. Germline CDR1 and CDR2: MNHEY and SVGAGI. The rearrangement links TRBV6-5 to TRBJ2-7, with 8 bases that match TRBD1. The receptor comes from a woman between 25 and 40 years old with COVID-19, enrolled during active disease. Sequencing was done on a sample of peripheral blood. The CDR3 loop reads CASSRQGTWDEQYF. As DNA, the CDR3 is TGTGCCAGCAGTCGACAGGGGACGTGGGACGAGCAGTACTTC.